The 4 T cell receptor beta chains below come from one sample, sequenced in a study of cytomegalovirus exposure and HLA in healthy donors. The PCR used 60 Vbeta and 13 Jbeta primers. This table comes from immunoSEQ multiplex PCR, and its TCRdb copy is limited to in-frame clones, with some not included. This sample has under 200,000 clones, with roughly 80% found just once. Sequenced input: PBMCs. The receptors originated from a man between 60 and 75 years old in good health and CMV-seronegative.

The chain joins TRBV4-2 to TRBJ2-7; 9 positions match TRBD1. V was pared by 0 bases and J by 1 base, with 4 bases of the junction left unmatched. CDR3 length: 16 residues. CDR1 is LGHNA and CDR2 is YNFKEQ in the germline V gene. The CDR3 DNA reads TGTGCCAGCAGCCAAGAGGTCGGGACAGGGTCCTACGAGCAGTACTTC. It yields the protein CASSQEVGTGSYEQYF.

The chain employs TRBV7-9 and TRBJ1-2; unclear D gene. From germline, CDR1 is SEHNR and CDR2 FQNEAQ (reference sequence). V was trimmed by 5 bases and J by 0 bases, leaving 10 bases between them. CDR3 length equals 14 residues. CDR3 bases: TGTGCCAGCAGCCTATCCGGGACTAACTATGGCTACACCTTC. Translating it yields CASSLSGTNYGYTF.

The chain joins TRBV5-5 to TRBJ1-1, with 7 bases fitting TRBD1. Germline CDR1 SGHKS, CDR2 YYEKEE (reference sequence). Germline trimming cut 4 bases from V and 7 bases from J; bases unmatched to any gene: 4. The length of the CDR3 is 12 residues. CDR3 protein: CASSRQGLEAFF. CDR3 bases: TGTGCCAGCAGCCGACAGGGACTTGAAGCTTTCTTT.

As regards this clone: The junction departs from the called germline gene at one end, perhaps through a read error. The chain employs TRBV27 and TRBJ1-2; D gene uncertain. Germline-derived CDR1 and CDR2 are MNHEY and SMNVEV (reference sequence). The CDR3 has 13 amino acids. DNA for the CDR3: TGTGCCAGCAGTCGACTACCACTGGAAGGCTACCCCTTC. It yields the protein CASSRLPLEGYPF.